The rows below give T cell receptor beta chains drawn from one sample of a study of T cells in tuberculosis. The table came from immunoSEQ multiplex PCR; TCRdb's copy has only in-frame clones and leaves some out. The sample lists 25,000 to 35,000 clones, around 95% occurring once. Sequencing was carried out using PBMCs. The receptor source for this set is a donor between 5 and 29 years old with latent tuberculosis or without tuberculosis infection. CDR3s include the opening cysteine and the closing phenylalanine or tryptophan. Fields, in order: J gene, V gene, clone size, D gene, CDR3 protein, CDR3 DNA. A D gene is named only where the DNA matches it firmly. Clone sizes are given selectively: once, few, many, or a class where the clone is expanded.

TRBJ1-1 TRBV13 NA TRBD1 CASHRPRGEYTEAFF TGTGCCAGCCACAGGCCCAGGGGGGAGTACACTGAAGCTTTCTTT
TRBJ2-2 TRBV5-1 NA NA CASSITGSGELFF TGCGCCAGCAGCATAACAGGGTCCGGGGAGCTGTTTTTT
TRBJ1-2 TRBV6-5 once TRBD1 CASSPRQGGGYTF TGTGCCAGCAGCCCGAGACAGGGAGGTGGCTACACCTTC
TRBJ1-5 TRBV4-3 NA NA CASSQDPGNQPQHF TGCGCCAGCAGCCAAGATCCGGGGAATCAGCCCCAGCATTTT
TRBJ2-7 TRBV6-1 NA NA CASSEYTAQYEQYF TGTGCCAGCAGTGAATACACCGCTCAGTACGAGCAGTACTTC
TRBJ1-1 TRBV4-1 once TRBD1 CASSQPLVPYRGRTEAFF TGCGCCAGCAGCCAACCTCTAGTCCCCTACAGGGGGCGGACTGAAGCTTTCTTT
TRBJ2-1 TRBV6-5 NA TRBD2 CASSYWSSGKNEQFF TGTGCCAGCAGTTACTGGTCTAGCGGGAAGAATGAGCAGTTCTTC
TRBJ1-5 TRBV7-9 NA NA CASSSTGTHQPQHF TGTGCCAGCAGCTCGACAGGAACCCATCAGCCCCAGCATTTT
TRBJ1-5 TRBV7-3 NA NA CASSPGRLSDINQPQHF TGTGCCAGCAGCCCCGGGAGGCTCTCCGACATCAATCAGCCCCAGCATTTT
TRBJ1-2 TRBV19 NA TRBD1 CASSMGQDYGYTF TGTGCCAGTAGTATGGGACAGGACTATGGCTACACCTTC
TRBJ1-2 TRBV29-1 NA NA CSVLSGLTQTSNYGYTF TGCAGCGTTCTTTCAGGGTTAACACAAACTTCTAACTATGGCTACACCTTC
TRBJ2-1 TRBV4-1 once NA CASSQGWTLLGNEQFF TGCGCCAGCAGCCAAGGTTGGACACTCCTAGGCAATGAGCAGTTCTTC
TRBJ1-2 TRBV6-5 NA TRBD1 CASSPDRSSYGYTF TGTGCCAGCAGTCCGGACAGGTCATCATATGGCTACACCTTC
TRBJ2-6 TRBV9 NA NA CASSLETTYSGANVLTF TGTGCCAGCAGCCTAGAGACTACCTACTCTGGGGCCAACGTCCTGACTTTC
TRBJ2-1 TRBV28 NA TRBD1 CASSPPGQYFRGYNEQFF TGTGCCAGCAGCCCACCGGGACAGTACTTTCGGGGTTACAATGAGCAGTTCTTC
TRBJ2-7 TRBV10-3 NA NA CAISESQGKGTYEQYF TGTGCCATCAGTGAGTCCCAGGGGAAAGGAACCTACGAGCAGTACTTC
TRBJ1-3 TRBV7-2 NA NA CASSLQLGSGNTIYF TGTGCCAGCAGCTTACAACTCGGCTCTGGAAACACCATATATTTT
TRBJ1-2 TRBV5-4 NA TRBD1 CASSDQTGGLYGYTF TGTGCCAGCAGCGATCAGACAGGGGGGCTTTATGGCTACACCTTC
TRBJ2-7 TRBV7-8 NA TRBD2 CASSLDSSGASYEQYF TGTGCCAGCAGCTTAGACTCTAGCGGGGCATCCTACGAGCAGTACTTC
TRBJ1-5 TRBV7-2 once TRBD1 CASSIGVTGSRQPQHF TGTGCCAGCAGCATAGGGGTGACAGGGTCGCGTCAGCCCCAGCATTTT
TRBJ2-7 TRBV5-8 NA NA CASSLRSGSYEQYF TGTGCCAGCAGCTTGCGGTCAGGGTCCTACGAGCAGTACTTC
TRBJ2-2 TRBV6-4 NA NA CASSETATGELFF TGTGCCAGCAGTGAGACAGCGACCGGGGAGCTGTTTTTT
TRBJ2-1 TRBV5-1 NA NA CASSISPGEQFF TGCGCCAGCAGTATTTCCCCAGGCGAGCAGTTCTTC
TRBJ2-1 TRBV7-8 once TRBD2 CASSFTSGSGGNEQFF TGTGCCAGCAGCTTCACTAGCGGGAGTGGGGGCAATGAGCAGTTCTTC
TRBJ1-2 TRBV7-9 NA TRBD1 CASSLARTGKDYGYTF TGTGCCAGCAGCTTAGCTCGGACAGGGAAGGACTATGGCTACACCTTC
TRBJ2-2 TRBV7-9 NA NA CASSPGGVNTGELFF TGTGCCAGCAGCCCAGGAGGGGTAAACACCGGGGAGCTGTTTTTT
TRBJ2-7 TRBV14 NA NA CASSQVQGYYEQYF TGTGCCAGCAGCCAGGTCCAGGGATACTACGAGCAGTACTTC
TRBJ2-5 TRBV30 NA NA CAWKSPQGWGTQETQYF TGTGCCTGGAAGTCCCCGCAGGGTTGGGGGACTCAAGAGACCCAGTACTTC
TRBJ2-5 TRBV2 NA TRBD2 CASRAGGQETQYF TGTGCCAGCAGAGCGGGGGGACAAGAGACCCAGTACTTC